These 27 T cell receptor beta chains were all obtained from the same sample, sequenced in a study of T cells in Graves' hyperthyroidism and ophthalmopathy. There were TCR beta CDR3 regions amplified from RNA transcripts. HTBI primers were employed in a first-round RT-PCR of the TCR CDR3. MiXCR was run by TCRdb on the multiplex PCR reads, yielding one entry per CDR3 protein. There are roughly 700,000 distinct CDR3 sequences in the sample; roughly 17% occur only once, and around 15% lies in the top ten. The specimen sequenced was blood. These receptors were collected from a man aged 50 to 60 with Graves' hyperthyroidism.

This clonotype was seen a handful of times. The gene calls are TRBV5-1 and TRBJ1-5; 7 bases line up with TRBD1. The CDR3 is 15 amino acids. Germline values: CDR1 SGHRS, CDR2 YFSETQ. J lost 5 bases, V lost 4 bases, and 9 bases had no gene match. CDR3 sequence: CASSSEGQPDQPQHF. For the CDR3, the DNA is TGCGCCAGCAGCAGCGAGGGACAGCCCGATCAGCCCCAGCATTTT.

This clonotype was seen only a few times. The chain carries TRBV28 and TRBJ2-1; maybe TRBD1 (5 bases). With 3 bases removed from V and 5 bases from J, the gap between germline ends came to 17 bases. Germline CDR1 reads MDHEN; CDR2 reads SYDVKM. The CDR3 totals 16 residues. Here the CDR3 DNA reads TGTGCCAGCAGTTTTGAAGGACACTTTTTTGACAATGAGCAGTTCTTC. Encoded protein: CASSFEGHFFDNEQFF.

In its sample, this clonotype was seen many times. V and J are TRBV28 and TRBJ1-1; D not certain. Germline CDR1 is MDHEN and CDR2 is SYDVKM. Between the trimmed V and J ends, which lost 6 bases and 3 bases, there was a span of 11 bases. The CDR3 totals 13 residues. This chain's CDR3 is CASRLDLYTEAFF. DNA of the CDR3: TGTGCCAGCAGACTAGACCTCTACACTGAAGCTTTCTTT.

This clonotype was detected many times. This CDR3 reads CASSPLTGVIPYEQYF. CDR3 sequence (DNA): TGTGCCAGCAGTCCCCTGACAGGAGTCATTCCCTACGAGCAGTACTTC. The chain employs TRBV27 and TRBJ2-7; a weak D match, TRBD1 (6 bases). Trimming stripped 5 bases from V and 2 bases from J, with 19 bases between. This CDR3 has 16 amino acids. Looked up from germline, CDR1 is MNHEY and CDR2 is SMNVEV (reference sequence).

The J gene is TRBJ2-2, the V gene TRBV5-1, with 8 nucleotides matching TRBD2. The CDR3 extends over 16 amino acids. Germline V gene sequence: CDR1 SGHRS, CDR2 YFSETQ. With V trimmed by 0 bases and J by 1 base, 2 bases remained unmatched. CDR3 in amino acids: CASSLGTSRNTGELFF. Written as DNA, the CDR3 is TGCGCCAGCAGCTTGGGGACTAGCAGGAACACCGGGGAGCTGTTTTTT.

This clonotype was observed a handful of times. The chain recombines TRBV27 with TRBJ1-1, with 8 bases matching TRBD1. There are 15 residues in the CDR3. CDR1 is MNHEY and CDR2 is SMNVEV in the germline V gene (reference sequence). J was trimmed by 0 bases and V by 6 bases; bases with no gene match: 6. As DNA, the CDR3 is TGTGCCAGCAGCCCCTTCAGGGGGCTGAACACTGAAGCTTTCTTT. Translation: CASSPFRGLNTEAFF.

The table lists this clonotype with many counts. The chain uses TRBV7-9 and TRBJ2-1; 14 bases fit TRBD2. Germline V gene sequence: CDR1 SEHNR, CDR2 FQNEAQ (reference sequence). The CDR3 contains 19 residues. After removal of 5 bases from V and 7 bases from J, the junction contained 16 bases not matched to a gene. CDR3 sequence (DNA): TGTGCCAGCAGCCCGCCGGCCTCCGGGACTAGCGGGAGAGGTAATGAGCAGTTCTTC. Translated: CASSPPASGTSGRGNEQFF.

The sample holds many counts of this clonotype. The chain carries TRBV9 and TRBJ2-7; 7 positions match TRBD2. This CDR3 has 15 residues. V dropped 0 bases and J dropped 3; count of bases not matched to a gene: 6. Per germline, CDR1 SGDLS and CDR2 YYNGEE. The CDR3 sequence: CASSVGGRGSYEQYF. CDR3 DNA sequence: TGTGCCAGCAGCGTAGGCGGGAGAGGCAGCTACGAGCAGTACTTC.

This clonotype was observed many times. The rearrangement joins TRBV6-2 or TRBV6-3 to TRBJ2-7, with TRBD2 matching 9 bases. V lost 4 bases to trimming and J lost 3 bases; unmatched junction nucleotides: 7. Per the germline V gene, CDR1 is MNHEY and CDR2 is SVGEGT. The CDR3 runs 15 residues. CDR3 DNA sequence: TGTGCCAGCAGTTCCGCCGGTAGCGGGGGCTACGAGCAGTACTTC. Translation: CASSSAGSGGYEQYF.

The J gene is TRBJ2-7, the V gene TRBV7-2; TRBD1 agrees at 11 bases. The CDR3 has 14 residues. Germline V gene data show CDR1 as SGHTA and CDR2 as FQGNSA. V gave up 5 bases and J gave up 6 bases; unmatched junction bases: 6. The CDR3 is CASSNRDRGGEQYF. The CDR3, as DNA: TGTGCCAGCAGCAACCGGGACAGGGGGGGCGAGCAGTACTTC.

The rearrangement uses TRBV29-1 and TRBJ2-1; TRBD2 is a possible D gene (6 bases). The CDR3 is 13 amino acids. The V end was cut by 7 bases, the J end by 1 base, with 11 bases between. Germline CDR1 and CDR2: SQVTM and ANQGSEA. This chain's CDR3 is CSALAMSYNEQFF. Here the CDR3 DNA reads TGCAGCGCCCTAGCGATGTCCTACAATGAGCAGTTCTTC.

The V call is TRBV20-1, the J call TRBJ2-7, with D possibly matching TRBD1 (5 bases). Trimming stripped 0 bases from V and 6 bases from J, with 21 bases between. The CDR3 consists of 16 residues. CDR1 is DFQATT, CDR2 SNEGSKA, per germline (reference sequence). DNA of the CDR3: TGCAGTGCTAGAGATTCCCGCAGGGTCGAGAGTGGCGAGCAGTACTTC. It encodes CSARDSRRVESGEQYF.

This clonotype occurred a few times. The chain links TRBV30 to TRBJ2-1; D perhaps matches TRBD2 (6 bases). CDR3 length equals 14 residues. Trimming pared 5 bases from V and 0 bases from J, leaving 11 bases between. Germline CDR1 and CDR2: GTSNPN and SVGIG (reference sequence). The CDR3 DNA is TGTGCCTGGGGGGACTCACTCTCCTACAATGAGCAGTTCTTC. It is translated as CAWGDSLSYNEQFF.

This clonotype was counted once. The CDR3 protein is CATRRETQYF. Written as DNA, the CDR3 is TGTGCCACCCGACGCGAGACCCAGTACTTC. The genes are TRBV28 and TRBJ2-5, with no clear D. The CDR3 sequence is 10 residues long. V was clipped by 10 bases and J by 5 bases, with 8 bases between them. Germline-derived CDR1 and CDR2 are MDHEN and SYDVKM. The variable domain in full, with the rest retrieved from reference TRBV28 and TRBJ2-5, is DVKVTQSSRYLVKRTGEKVFLECVQDMDHENMFWYRQDPGLGLRLIYFSYDVKMKEKGDIPEGYSVSREKKERFSLILESASTNQTSMYLCATRRETQYFGPGTRLLVL.

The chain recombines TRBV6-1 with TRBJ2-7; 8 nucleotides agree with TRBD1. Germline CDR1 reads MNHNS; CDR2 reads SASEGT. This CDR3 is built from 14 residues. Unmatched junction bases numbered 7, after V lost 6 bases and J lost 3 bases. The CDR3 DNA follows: TGTGCCAGCAGAAAACAGGGGGTCAACTACGAGCAGTACTTC. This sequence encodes CASRKQGVNYEQYF.

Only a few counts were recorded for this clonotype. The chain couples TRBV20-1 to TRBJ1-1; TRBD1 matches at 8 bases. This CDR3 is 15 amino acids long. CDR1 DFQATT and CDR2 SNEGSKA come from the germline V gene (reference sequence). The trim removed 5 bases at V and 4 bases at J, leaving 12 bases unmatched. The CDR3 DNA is TGCAGTGCTCCACCTCAGGGGGCGCGGAGCACTGAAGCTTTCTTT. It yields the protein CSAPPQGARSTEAFF.

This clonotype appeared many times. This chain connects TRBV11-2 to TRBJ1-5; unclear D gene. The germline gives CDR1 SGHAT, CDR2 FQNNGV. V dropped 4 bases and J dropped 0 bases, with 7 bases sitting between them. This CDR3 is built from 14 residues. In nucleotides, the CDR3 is TGTGCCAGCAGCTCCAGGAATAGCAATCAGCCCCAGCATTTT. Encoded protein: CASSSRNSNQPQHF.

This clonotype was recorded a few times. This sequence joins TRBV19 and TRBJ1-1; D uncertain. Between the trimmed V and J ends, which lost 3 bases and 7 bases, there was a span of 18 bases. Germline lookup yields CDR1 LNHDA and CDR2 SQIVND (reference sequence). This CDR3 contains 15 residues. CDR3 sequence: CASSIEGSFGSEAFF. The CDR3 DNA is TGTGCCAGTAGTATTGAGGGTTCCTTTGGAAGTGAAGCTTTCTTT.

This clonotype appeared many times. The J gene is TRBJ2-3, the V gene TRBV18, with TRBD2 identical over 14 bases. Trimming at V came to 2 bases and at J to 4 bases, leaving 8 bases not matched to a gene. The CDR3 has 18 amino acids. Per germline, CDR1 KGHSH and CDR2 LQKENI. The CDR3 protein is CASSPTGTSGSRSDTQYF. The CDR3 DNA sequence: TGTGCCAGCTCACCAACTGGGACTAGCGGGAGTCGGTCAGATACGCAGTATTTT.

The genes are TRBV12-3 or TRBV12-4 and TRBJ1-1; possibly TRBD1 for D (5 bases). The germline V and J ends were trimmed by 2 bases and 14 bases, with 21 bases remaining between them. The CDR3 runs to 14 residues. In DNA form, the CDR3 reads TGTGCCAGCAGTTTAAGCCAGGGAGGCCGATATGGATTCTTT. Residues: CASSLSQGGRYGFF.

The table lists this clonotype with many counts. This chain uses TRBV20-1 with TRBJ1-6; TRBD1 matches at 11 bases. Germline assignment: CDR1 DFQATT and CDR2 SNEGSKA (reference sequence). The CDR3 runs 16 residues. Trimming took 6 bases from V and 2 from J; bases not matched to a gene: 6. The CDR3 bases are TGCAGTGCCCCCGGACAGGGGGCCGCCTATAATTCACCCCTCCACTTT. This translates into CSAPGQGAAYNSPLHF.

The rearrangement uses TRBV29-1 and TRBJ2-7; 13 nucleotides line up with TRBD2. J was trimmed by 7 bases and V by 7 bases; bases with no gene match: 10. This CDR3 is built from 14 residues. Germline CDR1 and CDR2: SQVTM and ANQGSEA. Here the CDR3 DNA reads TGCAGCGCGTCGGAGGGACTAGCGGGAAGTGAGCAGTACTTC. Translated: CSASEGLAGSEQYF.

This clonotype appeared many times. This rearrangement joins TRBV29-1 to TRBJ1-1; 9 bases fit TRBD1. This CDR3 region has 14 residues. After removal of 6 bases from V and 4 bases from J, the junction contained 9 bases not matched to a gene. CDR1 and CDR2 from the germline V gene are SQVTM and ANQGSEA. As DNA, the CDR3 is TGCAGCGTAGAAACAGGGGGCGTCGGCACTGAAGCTTTCTTT. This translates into CSVETGGVGTEAFF.

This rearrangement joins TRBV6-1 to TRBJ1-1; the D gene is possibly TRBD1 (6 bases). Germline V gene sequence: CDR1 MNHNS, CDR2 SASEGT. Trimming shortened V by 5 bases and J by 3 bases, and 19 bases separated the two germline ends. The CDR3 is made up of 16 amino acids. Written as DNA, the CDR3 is TGTGCCAGCAGTCCCGGCTTCGGACAGTTGGACACTGAAGCTTTCTTT. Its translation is CASSPGFGQLDTEAFF.

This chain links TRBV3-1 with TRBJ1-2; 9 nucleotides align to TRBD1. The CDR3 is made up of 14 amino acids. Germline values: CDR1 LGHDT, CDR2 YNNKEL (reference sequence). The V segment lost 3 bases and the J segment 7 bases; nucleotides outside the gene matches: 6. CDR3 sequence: CASSQGQGEAGYTF. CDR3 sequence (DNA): TGTGCCAGCAGCCAGGGACAGGGTGAAGCTGGCTACACCTTC.

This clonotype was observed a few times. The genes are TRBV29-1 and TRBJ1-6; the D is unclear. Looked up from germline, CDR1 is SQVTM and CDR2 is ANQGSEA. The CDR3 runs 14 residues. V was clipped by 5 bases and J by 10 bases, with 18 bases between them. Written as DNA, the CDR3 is TGCAGCGTTAGTTCGGGAAGCGTAGACTCACCCCTCCACTTT. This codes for CSVSSGSVDSPLHF.

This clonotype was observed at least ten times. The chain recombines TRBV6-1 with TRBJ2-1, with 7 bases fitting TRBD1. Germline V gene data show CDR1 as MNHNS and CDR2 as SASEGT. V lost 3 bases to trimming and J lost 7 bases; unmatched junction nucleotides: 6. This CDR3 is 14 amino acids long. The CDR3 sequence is CASSEWTGRNEQFF. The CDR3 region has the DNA TGTGCCAGCAGTGAGTGGACAGGTCGAAATGAGCAGTTCTTC.